Below are 29 T cell receptor beta chains sequenced from a single sample in a study of T cell responses to AZD1222 COVID-19 vaccine. Assay used: immunoSEQ multiplex PCR; TCRdb lists only in-frame clones, some missing. The data contain 65,000 to 80,000 clones, about 88% of them singletons. The sample here was peripheral blood, taken 28 days after the second dose of the MenACWY control vaccine. These TCRs come from an adult who received the MenACWY meningococcal vaccine as a control.

The chain carries TRBV6-2 or TRBV6-3 and TRBJ1-2, with TRBD1 matching over 10 bases. Germline assignment: CDR1 MNHEY and CDR2 SVGEGT. CDR3 length: 15 residues. J gave up 4 bases and V 4 bases, and 6 bases lay outside the gene matches. Here the CDR3 reads CASSSTGTGAYGYTF. CDR3 sequence (DNA): TGTGCCAGCAGTTCCACCGGGACAGGGGCCTATGGCTACACCTTC.

J is TRBJ1-3 and V is TRBV7-9; D is unresolved. V dropped 4 bases and J dropped 4 bases, with 8 bases sitting between them. The CDR3 has 13 amino acids. Germline V gene lookup returns CDR1 SEHNR and CDR2 FQNEAQ (reference sequence). The CDR3 loop is CASSSASGNTIYF. The CDR3 DNA reads TGTGCCAGCAGCTCCGCCTCCGGAAACACCATATATTTT.

This clone has only one observation. The rearrangement links TRBV9 to TRBJ2-2, with 10 bases matching TRBD2. CDR1 and CDR2 (germline): SGDLS, YYNGEE. J gave up 2 bases and V 3 bases, and 4 bases lay outside the gene matches. This CDR3 has 16 amino acids. Here the CDR3 reads CASSAPSGGNTGELFF. For the CDR3, the DNA is TGTGCCAGCAGCGCCCCTAGCGGGGGAAACACCGGGGAGCTGTTTTTT.

The chain employs TRBV27 and TRBJ2-3, with D possibly matching TRBD2 (6 bases). Trimming took off 6 bases at V and 6 bases at J, with 13 bases between the two ends. The CDR3 spans 13 residues. Germline CDR1 and CDR2: MNHEY and SMNVEV (reference sequence). The CDR3 loop is CASSREAPDTQYF. The CDR3 DNA sequence: TGTGCCAGCAGCAGGGAGGCCCCCGATACGCAGTATTTT.

This rearrangement joins TRBV28 to TRBJ1-2; no clear D. With 6 bases removed from V and 6 bases from J, the gap between germline ends came to 8 bases. The V gene's germline CDR1 is MDHEN and CDR2 SYDVKM. This CDR3 is 11 amino acids long. This CDR3 reads CASSLIHGYTF. The CDR3 nucleotides are TGTGCCAGCAGCCTTATTCATGGCTACACCTTC.

This chain joins TRBV19 and TRBJ2-7, with D possibly being TRBD1 (5 bases). The CDR3 spans 14 residues. In germline, CDR1 is LNHDA, CDR2 SQIVND (reference sequence). The V and J ends lost 1 base and 1 base respectively, with 8 bases between them. CDR3 region: CASSIGGRSYEQYF. The CDR3 DNA sequence: TGTGCCAGTAGTATAGGGGGCAGATCCTACGAGCAGTACTTC.

This clone was recorded a few times. The CDR3 DNA reads TGTGCCAGCTCACCAGGGGCCATGGGCTATGGCTACACCTTC. This encodes CASSPGAMGYGYTF. The V and J genes are TRBV18 and TRBJ1-2; D is possibly TRBD1 (5 bases). Germline-derived CDR1 and CDR2 are KGHSH and LQKENI. The length of the CDR3 is 14 residues. V lost 2 bases and J lost 4, with 11 bases in between. Filled out from reference TRBV18 and TRBJ1-2, the complete variable domain reads NAGVMQNPRHLVRRRGQEARLRCSPMKGHSHVYWYRQLPEEGLKFMVYLQKENIIDESGMPKERFSAEFPKEGPSILRIQQVVRGDSAAYFCASSPGAMGYGYTFGSGTRLTVV.

This clone was counted once. The chain links TRBV2 to TRBJ2-1; no clear D gene. Trimming removed 3 bases from V and 5 bases from J, with 11 bases in between. The CDR3 runs 14 residues. Per germline, CDR1 SNHLY and CDR2 FYNNEI. CDR3 sequence reads: CASSDGYRDNEQFF. The CDR3 DNA reads TGTGCCAGCAGTGACGGTTACAGAGACAATGAGCAGTTCTTC.

This chain uses TRBV28 with TRBJ1-2, with D possibly TRBD1 on 6 matching bases. Germline V gene sequence: CDR1 MDHEN, CDR2 SYDVKM. The CDR3 extends over 16 amino acids. Deletions cut 7 bases from V and 4 bases from J, with 22 bases between. The CDR3 sequence: CASKTSQTIGGYGYTF. Here the CDR3 DNA reads TGTGCCAGCAAAACAAGCCAGACGATAGGGGGCTATGGCTACACCTTC.

The rearrangement uses TRBV5-1 and TRBJ1-1; D gene ambiguous. The CDR3 has 17 amino acids. V was trimmed by 4 bases and J by 0 bases, leaving 19 bases between them. Germline V CDR1 and CDR2: SGHRS, YFSETQ. The CDR3 region has the DNA TGCGCCAGCAGCCCACGGTGGAAATACGGGTTGAACACTGAAGCTTTCTTT. It translates to CASSPRWKYGLNTEAFF.

The rearrangement joins TRBV6-5 to TRBJ1-1, with no clear D. Trimming stripped 11 bases from V and 5 bases from J, with 18 bases between. Germline V lookup: CDR1 MNHEY, CDR2 SVGAGI. This CDR3 has 13 amino acids. Written as DNA, the CDR3 is TGTGCCGTCTACCTGGGAGGAGGGACTGAAGCTTTCTTT. Protein sequence: CAVYLGGGTEAFF.

This clone was observed once. J is TRBJ2-7 and V is TRBV18; 8 nucleotides match TRBD2. From germline, CDR1 is KGHSH and CDR2 LQKENI. Germline trimming cut 3 bases from V and 5 bases from J; bases unmatched to any gene: 6. This CDR3 contains 14 residues. For the CDR3, the DNA is TGTGCCAGCTCACCGGGGTCAGCGGGAGACGAGCAGTACTTC. Its protein is CASSPGSAGDEQYF.

The chain uses TRBV5-1 and TRBJ2-3; no definite D call. Looked up from germline, CDR1 is SGHRS and CDR2 is YFSETQ. The CDR3 spans 14 residues. V was pared by 2 bases and J by 6 bases, with 13 bases between. CDR3: CASSFEKGRDTQYF. Written as DNA, the CDR3 is TGCGCCAGCAGCTTCGAGAAGGGTAGGGATACGCAGTATTTT.

In its sample, this clone was seen once. The J gene is TRBJ1-5, the V gene TRBV7-8; D is unresolved. Germline CDR1 SGHVS, CDR2 FQNEAQ. Deletions cut 5 bases from V and 5 bases from J, with 10 bases between. The CDR3 consists of 13 residues. The CDR3 region is CASSLDRDQPQHF. The CDR3 bases are TGTGCCAGCAGCCTCGACCGAGATCAGCCCCAGCATTTT.

J is TRBJ2-7 and V is TRBV6-2 or TRBV6-3; 8 nucleotides line up with TRBD1. The CDR3 is made up of 14 amino acids. Per germline, CDR1 MNHEY and CDR2 SVGEGT. V was clipped by 4 bases and J by 0 bases; unmatched bases: 2. The CDR3 region is CASSFTGGSYEQYF. The CDR3 bases are TGTGCCAGCAGTTTTACAGGGGGCTCCTACGAGCAGTACTTC.

The J gene is TRBJ1-6, the V gene TRBV9; TRBD1 is a possible D gene (6 bases). V was clipped by 0 bases and J by 5 bases, with 12 bases between them. Germline loops: CDR1 SGDLS, CDR2 YYNGEE. The CDR3 extends over 16 amino acids. CDR3 coding DNA: TGTGCCAGCAGCGTAGGGTCGGGGGCAGATAATTCACCCCTCCACTTT. Translated: CASSVGSGADNSPLHF.

This rearrangement joins TRBV5-1 to TRBJ2-7, with D maybe TRBD1 (6 bases). This CDR3 contains 15 residues. V was pared by 4 bases and J by 1 base, with 15 bases between. The V gene's germline CDR1 is SGHRS and CDR2 YFSETQ. Here the CDR3 DNA reads TGCGCCAGCAGCCTCCAAGGTACAGGGTCCTACGAGCAGTACTTC. It encodes CASSLQGTGSYEQYF.

The rearrangement links TRBV6-6 to TRBJ1-5; D is unclear. The CDR3 is 13 amino acids. The germline V gene has CDR1 MNHNY and CDR2 SVGAGI (reference sequence). Trimming pared 6 bases from V and 7 bases from J, leaving 13 bases between. In nucleotides, the CDR3 is TGTGCCAGCAGCTCCGACTTGTGGCAGCCCCAGCATTTT. It encodes CASSSDLWQPQHF.

The chain has TRBV6-2 or TRBV6-3 and TRBJ1-2; no firm D call. This CDR3 spans 15 amino acids. The germline V gene encodes CDR1 MNHEY and CDR2 SVGEGT. V dropped 0 bases and J dropped 7 bases, with 15 bases sitting between them. In nucleotides, the CDR3 is TGTGCCAGCAGTTACTCGAGCGCGTTTCGAGTTGGCTACACCTTC. Translation gives CASSYSSAFRVGYTF.

The rearrangement uses TRBV7-8 and TRBJ1-2; no clear D gene. The V and J ends lost 1 base and 2 bases respectively, with 11 bases between them. The CDR3 length is 15 residues. Looked up from germline, CDR1 is SGHVS and CDR2 is FQNEAQ. The CDR3 coding sequence is TGTGCCAGCAGCTTAGGGGAGGCAACCAACTATGGCTACACCTTC. Encoded protein: CASSLGEATNYGYTF.

As for this clone: Other DNA sequences in the same sample also yield this CDR3. This chain connects TRBV11-2 to TRBJ2-2; 9 bases line up with TRBD1. The germline CDR1 and CDR2 sequences are SGHAT and FQNNGV. V lost 3 bases to trimming and J lost 2 bases; unmatched junction nucleotides: 4. The CDR3 is 16 residues long. Here the CDR3 DNA reads TGTGCCAGCAGCTTGAGGACAGGGGCAAACACCGGGGAGCTGTTTTTT. It encodes CASSLRTGANTGELFF.

A remark on this clone: A read error may produce the germline difference seen at one junction end. V gene TRBV12-3 or TRBV12-4 combines with J gene TRBJ2-7; no clear D. The CDR3 spans 9 residues. The CDR3, as DNA: TGTGCCAGCACCCCGACCGAAAACTTC. It encodes CASTPTENF.

V is TRBV30 and J is TRBJ1-4, with 9 bases lining up with TRBD1. CDR1 and CDR2 from the germline V gene are GTSNPN and SVGIG (reference sequence). With 2 bases clipped from V and 8 bases from J, the junction kept 6 bases outside the gene matches. This CDR3 is built from 14 residues. CDR3 coding DNA: TGTGCCTGGAGTATCGGACAGGGGCGGGAAAAACTGTTTTTT. Its protein is CAWSIGQGREKLFF.

V usage is TRBV7-2 and J usage is TRBJ1-3; 7 bases match TRBD1. The V and J ends lost 3 bases and 4 bases, in that order; junction bases with no gene match: 3. From germline, CDR1 is SGHTA and CDR2 FQGNSA. The CDR3 is 14 amino acids. CDR3 sequence (DNA): TGTGCCAGCAGCTTCGGGACAGCCGGAAACACCATATATTTT. This translates into CASSFGTAGNTIYF.

A single count supports this clone. The chain has TRBV10-2 and TRBJ2-1, with a tentative D call TRBD2 (6 bases). Trimming cost V 0 bases and J 3 bases, with 9 bases left between them. CDR1 WSHSY and CDR2 SAAADI come from the germline V gene. The CDR3 sequence is 15 residues long. CDR3 loop: CASSESGGGYNEQFF. In DNA, the CDR3 is TGCGCCAGCAGTGAGTCGGGGGGAGGCTACAATGAGCAGTTCTTC.

This chain links TRBV18 with TRBJ2-2; 10 bases are shared with TRBD1. V lost 3 bases and J lost 3; bases outside the gene matches: 7. In germline, CDR1 is KGHSH, CDR2 LQKENI. CDR3 length: 17 residues. CDR3 bases: TGTGCCAGCTCACCGTTTCGACAGGGGGCTGACACCGGGGAGCTGTTTTTT. It specifies CASSPFRQGADTGELFF.

This clone was observed once. The J gene is TRBJ2-3, the V gene TRBV27; 7 bases match TRBD1. Germline CDR1 is MNHEY and CDR2 is SMNVEV (reference sequence). The CDR3 totals 13 residues. V lost 10 bases, J lost 2 bases, and 6 bases stayed unmatched. The CDR3 coding sequence is TGTGCCACCCTGGGACAGCCCACAGATACGCAGTATTTT. Residues: CATLGQPTDTQYF.

This clone was recorded a few times. The rearrangement links TRBV5-1 to TRBJ1-4, with no clear D. CDR1 is SGHRS, CDR2 YFSETQ, per germline. The CDR3 is 14 amino acids. Trimming stripped 2 bases from V and 0 bases from J, with 5 bases between. CDR3 nucleotides: TGCGCCAGCAGCTTCGGGTCAACTAATGAAAAACTGTTTTTT. This codes for CASSFGSTNEKLFF. The full variable domain, in which reference TRBV5-1 and TRBJ1-4 provide the parts outside the CDR3, is KAGVTQTPRYLIKTRGQQVTLSCSPISGHRSVSWYQQTPGQGLQFLFEYFSETQRNKGNFPGRFSGRQFSNSRSEMNVSTLELGDSALYLCASSFGSTNEKLFFGSGTQLSVL.

J is TRBJ1-1 and V is TRBV5-1; 7 bases fit TRBD1. The CDR3 has 15 residues. CDR1 is SGHRS, CDR2 YFSETQ, per germline. The V and J ends lost 1 base and 11 bases, in that order; junction bases with no gene match: 14. Written as DNA, the CDR3 is TGCGCCAGCAGCTTGCGGGGACAGTCACCGCCTGTGGCTTTCTTT. Its translation is CASSLRGQSPPVAFF.